This TCR beta chain was recovered during a study of cytomegalovirus exposure and HLA in healthy donors. The study, taken as a whole, reports: Certain sequence variants were highly shared and formed a cluster, and this cluster was likely a sequencing artifact. A few chains tied to CMV proved CMV antigen-specific in vitro. When analyzed later, the rates of TCR association showed variation by HLA locus, with DRB1 the most and HLA-C the fewest.

Worth noting for this clone: The antigen is undetermined.

PCR involved 60 Vbeta and 13 Jbeta primers. Assay used: immunoSEQ multiplex PCR; TCRdb lists only in-frame clones, some missing. This table holds fewer than 250,000 clones, 70% to 90% found once. Trimming pared 4 bases from V and 6 bases from J, leaving 13 bases between. The germline V gene has CDR1 SGHRS and CDR2 YFSETQ. The CDR3 sequence is 13 residues long. This TCR was sampled from a man aged 30-40 years in good health and CMV-seronegative. Sequencing was carried out using PBMCs. The chain has TRBV5-1 and TRBJ1-1; possibly TRBD1 for D (5 bases). DNA for the CDR3: TGCGCCAGCAGCCCCAGGGAGGAGGCTGAAGCTTTCTTT. This sequence encodes CASSPREEAEAFF.